This TCR beta chain was sequenced for a study of T cells after yellow fever vaccination. Study summary: SMART-Seq v4 Ultra Low Input handled preparation of low-cell-number fractions.

General study points: A secondary response was less intense yet reached its peak sooner, at day 5 versus 15.

It was through 5'RACE template switching that TCR cDNA was made, with a universal primer site and UMIs added. A single record per CDR3 protein comes from TCRdb applying MiXCR to the 5' RACE reads. Of 350,000 to 550,000 distinct CDR3 sequences detected, about 17% appear once; the ten largest clones hold roughly a sixth. Comments on this clonotype: The antigen is not known.

The sample in question was PBMCs, obtained before the yellow fever booster vaccination. The TCR originated in a man younger than 35 who received the YFV17D yellow fever vaccine.

The CDR3 region has the DNA TGTGCCAGCAGCTGGGGGACAGGGCGGGAAGAGACCCAGTACTTC. The encoded protein is CASSWGTGREETQYF. The chain uses TRBV7-2 and TRBJ2-5, with 9 bases aligning to TRBD1. The germline V gene has CDR1 SGHTA and CDR2 FQGNSA. The junction had 6 bases not matched to a gene; V was cut back by 4 bases and J by 3 bases. This CDR3 region has 15 residues.